Listed below are T cell receptor beta chains from one sample, sequenced in a study of blood T cell repertoires in COVID-19. Only in-frame clones appear in the TCRdb table, and some are missing; sequencing was by immunoSEQ multiplex PCR. The sample lists 250,000 to 400,000 clones; under 90% were seen once. Source material: peripheral blood. The receptors derive from a woman in her 30s with COVID-19, enrolled during active disease. CDR3s include the opening cysteine and the closing phenylalanine or tryptophan. A D gene is named only where the DNA matches it firmly. Clone size is given for some rows only: seen once, a few or many times, or a class if the clone is expanded.

v_gene	j_gene	abundance	d_gene	CDR3aa	CDR3nt
TRBV5-1	TRBJ2-3	.	TRBD1	CASSPGTATSTDTQYF	TGCGCCAGCAGCCCCGGGACAGCTACTAGCACAGATACGCAGTATTTT
TRBV28	TRBJ1-2	.	TRBD1	CASSLYQGALGYTF	TGTGCCAGCAGTTTATACCAGGGGGCGTTGGGCTACACCTTC
TRBV7-2	TRBJ2-1	once	TRBD2	CASSLWDSGLPKGNEQFF	TGTGCCAGCAGCTTATGGGATAGCGGGCTCCCAAAGGGCAATGAGCAGTTCTTC
TRBV27	TRBJ2-7	.	TRBD1	CASSLGQGLTYEQYF	TGTGCCAGCAGTCTAGGACAGGGGCTCACCTACGAGCAGTACTTC
TRBV18	TRBJ1-1	.	TRBD1	CASSPGQGWTEAFF	TGTGCCAGCTCACCGGGACAGGGTTGGACTGAAGCTTTCTTT
TRBV30	TRBJ2-5	.	TRBD2	CAWRPSGRKEETQYF	TGTGCCTGGAGGCCTAGCGGGAGGAAAGAAGAGACCCAGTACTTC
TRBV5-1	TRBJ1-1	.	.	CASSPDTGYGTEAFF	TGCGCCAGCAGCCCAGATACAGGGTACGGCACTGAAGCTTTCTTT
TRBV2	TRBJ2-2	.	.	CASTQVNTGELFF	TGTGCCAGCACGCAGGTCAACACCGGGGAGCTGTTTTTT
TRBV6-5	TRBJ2-7	.	TRBD2	CASRRTSGGSYEQYF	TGTGCCAGCAGACGGACTAGCGGGGGATCCTACGAGCAGTACTTC
TRBV9	TRBJ2-1	.	TRBD2	CASSVGTVASGTDNEQFF	TGTGCCAGCAGCGTAGGTACTGTGGCTAGCGGGACCGACAATGAGCAGTTCTTC
TRBV21-1	TRBJ2-1	once	.	CARGRQGYNEQFF	TGTGCCAGGGGGAGACAGGGGTACAATGAGCAGTTCTTC
TRBV5-4	TRBJ2-5	.	.	CASSRGSGGEETQYF	TGTGCCAGCAGCCGAGGCTCCGGCGGAGAAGAGACCCAGTACTTC
TRBV9	TRBJ2-1	once	TRBD2	CASSPRGSGSYNEQFF	TGTGCCAGCAGCCCCCGGGGTAGCGGGAGCTACAATGAGCAGTTCTTC
TRBV6-2/TRBV6-3	TRBJ2-7	.	.	CASSYELTYEQYF	TGTGCCAGCAGTTACGAGCTTACCTACGAGCAGTACTTC
TRBV5-1	TRBJ2-7	.	.	CASSATGLSYEQYF	TGCGCCAGCAGCGCGACTGGCCTCTCCTACGAGCAGTACTTC
TRBV6-5	TRBJ2-5	.	.	CASSYRGYQETQYF	TGTGCCAGCAGTTACCGGGGGTATCAAGAGACCCAGTACTTC
TRBV29-1	TRBJ2-1	.	.	CSVVYIRGLDRALNEQFF	TGCAGCGTTGTTTATATTCGGGGTCTGGATCGAGCACTCAATGAGCAGTTCTTC
TRBV12-3/TRBV12-4	TRBJ1-2	once	.	CASSSGDGSGF	TGTGCCAGCAGTTCCGGAGACGGCAGCGGCTTC
TRBV21-1	TRBJ2-7	.	.	CASSTRTSGKYEQYF	TGTGCCAGCAGCACCCGGACTAGCGGGAAGTACGAGCAGTACTTC
TRBV6-4	TRBJ2-2	many	TRBD1	CASRPGQGDTGELFF	TGTGCCAGCAGACCGGGACAGGGGGATACCGGGGAGCTGTTTTTT
TRBV29-1	TRBJ2-1	.	TRBD2	CSAGLAGDLNEQFF	TGCAGCGCTGGACTAGCGGGAGATCTCAATGAGCAGTTCTTC
TRBV3-1/TRBV3-2	TRBJ2-7	.	TRBD2	CASSQPVSGREQYF	TGTGCCAGCAGCCAACCTGTTAGCGGGAGGGAGCAGTACTTC
TRBV30	TRBJ2-3	.	.	CAWIPIAVKADTQYF	TGTGCCTGGATCCCTATTGCGGTGAAGGCAGATACGCAGTATTTT
TRBV7-9	TRBJ2-7	.	TRBD1	CASSFPGQGVYEQYF	TGTGCCAGCAGCTTTCCGGGACAGGGGGTCTACGAGCAGTACTTC
TRBV18	TRBJ2-5	.	.	CASSPLGRETQYF	TGTGCCAGCTCACCTCTTGGGCGAGAGACCCAGTACTTC
TRBV2	TRBJ2-3	.	TRBD1	CASNRDRSTDTQYF	TGTGCCAGCAATAGGGACAGATCCACAGATACGCAGTATTTT
TRBV19	TRBJ1-4	.	.	CASRGTYGEKLFF	TGTGCCAGTAGGGGGACTTATGGTGAAAAACTGTTTTTT
TRBV30	TRBJ2-1	.	TRBD2	CAWSVQAGGQFF	TGTGCCTGGAGTGTACAGGCGGGAGGGCAGTTCTTC
TRBV11-2	TRBJ1-1	.	.	CASSLDSAEAFF	TGTGCCAGCAGCTTAGATTCTGCTGAAGCTTTCTTT
TRBV29-1	TRBJ1-1	.	TRBD1	CSVERTGESTEAFF	TGCAGCGTTGAACGGACAGGGGAGAGCACTGAAGCTTTCTTT
TRBV3-1/TRBV3-2	TRBJ2-3	.	TRBD1	CASSQAGQGVVDTQYF	TGTGCCAGCAGCCAGGCGGGACAGGGGGTTGTGGATACGCAGTATTTT
TRBV5-4	TRBJ2-3	.	TRBD2	CASSLRLAGGPDTQYF	TGTGCCAGCAGCTTGAGACTAGCGGGAGGGCCAGATACGCAGTATTTT
TRBV4-1	TRBJ2-7	.	TRBD2	CASSQLAGGGTEQYF	TGCGCCAGCAGCCAACTAGCGGGAGGGGGGACTGAGCAGTACTTC
TRBV24-1	TRBJ2-5	.	.	CATSGPGVRHQETQYF	TGTGCCACCAGTGGTCCGGGGGTTAGGCACCAAGAGACCCAGTACTTC
TRBV19	TRBJ2-1	.	.	CASSIVTSYNEQFF	TGTGCCAGTAGTATAGTGACTTCCTACAATGAGCAGTTCTTC
TRBV7-9	TRBJ2-1	.	.	CASSRGNTYNEQFF	TGTGCCAGCAGCCGCGGGAATACCTACAATGAGCAGTTCTTC
TRBV7-2	TRBJ1-1	.	.	CASSLTANTEAFF	TGTGCCAGCAGCTTAACAGCGAACACTGAAGCTTTCTTT
TRBV19	TRBJ1-1	.	TRBD1	CASSTDRESEEAFF	TGTGCCAGTAGTACGGACAGGGAGTCCGAGGAAGCTTTCTTT
TRBV6-4	TRBJ1-2	.	.	CASSEGQGTGYTF	TGTGCCAGCAGTGAAGGCCAGGGTACAGGCTACACCTTC
TRBV28	TRBJ2-3	.	.	CAIQENRDRVQDTQYF	TGTGCCATCCAAGAAAACAGGGATAGGGTACAAGATACGCAGTATTTT
TRBV4-1	TRBJ1-5	.	TRBD1	CASSQVGQGNQPQHF	TGCGCCAGCAGCCAAGTGGGACAGGGGAATCAGCCCCAGCATTTT
TRBV5-4	TRBJ2-7	.	TRBD2	CASSFGLDAYEQYF	TGTGCCAGCAGTTTCGGACTAGATGCCTACGAGCAGTACTTC
TRBV5-4	TRBJ1-1	.	TRBD1	CASSPDRGTEAFF	TGTGCCAGCAGCCCGGACAGGGGGACTGAAGCTTTCTTT
TRBV5-4	TRBJ2-7	.	.	CASSLRGLTYEQYF	TGTGCCAGCAGCTTGCGCGGGTTAACCTACGAGCAGTACTTC
TRBV7-9	TRBJ1-3	.	.	CASSPRQTSGNTIYF	TGTGCCAGCAGCCCAAGGCAGACAAGCGGAAACACCATATATTTT
TRBV5-1	TRBJ2-1	.	TRBD2	CASSWGLAGGEQFF	TGCGCCAGCAGCTGGGGGCTAGCGGGAGGTGAGCAGTTCTTC
TRBV30	TRBJ1-4	.	.	CAWSVWSPTNEKLFF	TGTGCCTGGAGTGTATGGAGTCCCACTAATGAAAAACTGTTTTTT
TRBV19	TRBJ2-1	once	TRBD2	CATSGGYNEQFF	TGTGCCACTAGCGGGGGATACAATGAGCAGTTCTTC
TRBV6-5	TRBJ1-2	few	TRBD1	CASSYSGTGGYGYTF	TGTGCCAGCAGTTACTCCGGGACAGGGGGCTATGGCTACACCTTC
TRBV6-4	TRBJ2-2	many	.	CASREDGVTGELFF	TGTGCCAGCAGAGAAGACGGGGTCACCGGGGAGCTGTTTTTT
TRBV6-5	TRBJ2-7	.	.	CASSYSRAGAYEQYF	TGTGCCAGCAGTTACTCGAGGGCAGGTGCCTACGAGCAGTACTTC
TRBV18	TRBJ1-2	.	TRBD1	CASSPFSGGVYGYTF	TGTGCCAGCTCACCTTTTTCAGGGGGCGTCTATGGCTACACCTTC
TRBV6-1	TRBJ2-3	.	.	CASSERGYTGYADTQYF	TGTGCCAGCAGTGAACGGGGGTACACAGGATATGCAGATACGCAGTATTTT
TRBV28	TRBJ1-5	.	.	CASSLTANQPQHF	TGTGCCAGCAGTCTGACAGCTAATCAGCCCCAGCATTTT
TRBV7-9	TRBJ1-4	few	TRBD1	CASSSRTGGAEKLFF	TGTGCCAGCAGCTCCCGGACAGGGGGCGCGGAAAAACTGTTTTTT